This T cell receptor (beta chain) was captured by sequencing in a study of identical twins. TCRdb passed the 5' RACE reads through MiXCR, listing each CDR3 protein once. The repertoire holds more than 1.5 million distinct CDR3 sequences, about 31% seen once, with more than 0.25% in the top ten. The CDR3 runs to 17 residues. The V end was cut by 3 bases, the J end by 0 bases, with 14 bases between. Material for sequencing was cord blood. The V gene is TRBV12-3 or TRBV12-4, the J gene TRBJ2-2, with a tentative D call TRBD1 (6 bases). The clonotype originates from a newborn girl in good health. The CDR3 region is CASSFSPTGSNTGELFF. The CDR3 DNA follows: TGTGCCAGCAGTTTTTCCCCCACAGGGTCGAACACCGGGGAGCTGTTTTTT.